This TCR beta chain emerged from a study of T cell changes during pregnancy in multiple sclerosis. Generated by immunoSEQ multiplex PCR, the TCRdb table keeps only in-frame clones and is missing some. The repertoire holds about 39,000 clones, less than 95% seen once, with roughly 0.5% in the top ten. This clonotype was sampled from a female donor in good health, enrolled as a control in a pregnancy study. The sequenced sample was CD4+ T cells from peripheral blood mononuclear cells, obtained in the first trimester of pregnancy.

CDR3 sequence: CAHSVGANEKLFF. CDR3 sequence (DNA): TGTGCCCACAGCGTAGGGGCTAATGAAAAACTGTTTTTT. The V and J genes are TRBV10-3 and TRBJ1-4, with a tentative D call TRBD1 (5 bases). The CDR3 is 13 residues long. Between the trimmed V and J ends, which lost 11 bases and 3 bases, there was a span of 13 bases. Germline lookup yields CDR1 ENHRY and CDR2 SYGVKD.